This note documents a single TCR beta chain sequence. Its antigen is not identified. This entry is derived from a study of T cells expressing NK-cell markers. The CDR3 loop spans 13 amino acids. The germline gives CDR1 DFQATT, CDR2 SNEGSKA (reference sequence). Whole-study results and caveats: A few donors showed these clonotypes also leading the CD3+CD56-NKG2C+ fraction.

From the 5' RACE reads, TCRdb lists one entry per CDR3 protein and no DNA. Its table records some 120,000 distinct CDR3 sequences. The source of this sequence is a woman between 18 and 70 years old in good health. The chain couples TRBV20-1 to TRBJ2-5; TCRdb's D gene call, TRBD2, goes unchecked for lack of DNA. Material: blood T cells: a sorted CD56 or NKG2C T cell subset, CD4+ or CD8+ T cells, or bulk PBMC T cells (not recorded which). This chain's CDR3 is CSARAGPQETQYF.